This T cell receptor beta chain was observed in a study of blood T cell repertoires in COVID-19. Overall study context: Acute-phase and convalescent COVID-19 samples originated in the United States, Italy and Spain.

The CDR3 totals 15 residues. Trimming left V 1 base short and J 11 bases short, with 18 bases between. Germline V gene data show CDR1 as SGHTA and CDR2 as FQGNSA. Methods used by the authors: Reference gene primer amplification gave estimated nucleated cell counts. This table comes from immunoSEQ multiplex PCR, and its TCRdb copy is limited to in-frame clones, with some not included. V, J and clone size derive from that table, while D and trimming were established from the DNA sequence. The profile covers more than 200,000 clones, with approximately 83% appearing a single time and roughly 27% taken by the ten largest.

The TCR comes from a man aged 35 to 55 with acute or convalescent COVID-19. The chain recombines TRBV7-2 with TRBJ1-5, with unresolved D. Specimen: peripheral blood. DNA of the CDR3: TGTGCCAGCAGCTTAGATCAAGTCCCAGGCAGGTCCCAGCATTTT. It specifies CASSLDQVPGRSQHF.